This T cell receptor (beta chain) is drawn from a study of cytomegalovirus exposure and HLA in healthy donors. Findings and caveats of the study: Later analysis suggested links between common viral pathogens and several top significant clusters. Cytomegalovirus association was assigned to 150 to 200 TCR beta chains. It was only CMV serostatus that was available as immune exposure information.

Note on this clone: What it binds is not known.

A multiplex PCR was run with 60 Vbeta primers and 13 Jbeta primers. Assay used: immunoSEQ multiplex PCR; TCRdb lists only in-frame clones, some missing. The table records roughly 190,000 clones, about 83% of them present only once. These donors, healthy bone marrow donors, were studied. Sequenced sample: PBMCs. The TCR sequence derives from a woman aged 50 to 60 in good health and CMV-seropositive.

This CDR3 is CASKTGGTGSGIQYF. The CDR3 DNA is TGTGCCAGCAAAACAGGGGGGACGGGGTCAGGCATTCAGTACTTC. The chain couples TRBV6-1 to TRBJ2-4; the match to TRBD1 covers 8 bases. J gave up 9 bases and V 7 bases, and 14 bases lay outside the gene matches. The CDR3 is 15 residues long. Per germline, CDR1 MNHNS and CDR2 SASEGT.